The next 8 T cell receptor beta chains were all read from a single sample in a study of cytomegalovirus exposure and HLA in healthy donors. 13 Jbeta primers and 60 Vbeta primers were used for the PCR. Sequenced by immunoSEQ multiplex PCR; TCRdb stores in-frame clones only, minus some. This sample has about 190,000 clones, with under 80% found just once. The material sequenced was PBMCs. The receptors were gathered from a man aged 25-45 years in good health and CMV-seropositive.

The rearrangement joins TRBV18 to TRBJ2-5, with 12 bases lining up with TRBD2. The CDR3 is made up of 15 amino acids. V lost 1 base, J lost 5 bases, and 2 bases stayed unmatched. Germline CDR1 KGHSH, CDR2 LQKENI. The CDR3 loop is CASSPLTSGSETQYF. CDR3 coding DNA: TGTGCCAGCTCACCACTGACTAGCGGGAGTGAGACCCAGTACTTC.

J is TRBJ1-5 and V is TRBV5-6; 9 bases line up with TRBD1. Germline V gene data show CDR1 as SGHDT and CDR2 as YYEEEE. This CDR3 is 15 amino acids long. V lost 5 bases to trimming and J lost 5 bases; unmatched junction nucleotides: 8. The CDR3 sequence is CASSLTGGYDQPQHF. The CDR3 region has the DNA TGTGCCAGCAGTCTCACAGGGGGCTACGATCAGCCCCAGCATTTT.

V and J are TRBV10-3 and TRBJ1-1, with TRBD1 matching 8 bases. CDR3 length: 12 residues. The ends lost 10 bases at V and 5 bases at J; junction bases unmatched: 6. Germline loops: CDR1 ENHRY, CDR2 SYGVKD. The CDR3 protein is CATGQGSTEAFF. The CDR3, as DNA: TGTGCCACTGGACAGGGAAGTACTGAAGCTTTCTTT.

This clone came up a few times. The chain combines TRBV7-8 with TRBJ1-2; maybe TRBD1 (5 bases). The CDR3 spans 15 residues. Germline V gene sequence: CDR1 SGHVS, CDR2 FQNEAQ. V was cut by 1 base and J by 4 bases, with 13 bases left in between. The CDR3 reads CASSLVQGDGYGYTF. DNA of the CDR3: TGTGCCAGCAGCTTAGTACAAGGGGATGGCTATGGCTACACCTTC.

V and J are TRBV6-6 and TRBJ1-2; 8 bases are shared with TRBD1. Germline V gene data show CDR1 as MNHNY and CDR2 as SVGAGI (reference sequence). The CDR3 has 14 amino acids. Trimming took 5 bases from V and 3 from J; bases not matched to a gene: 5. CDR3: CASSTGQGHYGYTF. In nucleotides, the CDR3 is TGTGCCAGCAGTACCGGACAGGGACACTATGGCTACACCTTC.

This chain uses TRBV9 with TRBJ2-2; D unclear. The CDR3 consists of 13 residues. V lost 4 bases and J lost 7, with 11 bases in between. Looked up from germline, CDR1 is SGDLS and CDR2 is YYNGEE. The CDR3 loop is CASSPPVGGELFF. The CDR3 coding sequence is TGTGCCAGCAGCCCACCGGTCGGCGGGGAGCTGTTTTTT.

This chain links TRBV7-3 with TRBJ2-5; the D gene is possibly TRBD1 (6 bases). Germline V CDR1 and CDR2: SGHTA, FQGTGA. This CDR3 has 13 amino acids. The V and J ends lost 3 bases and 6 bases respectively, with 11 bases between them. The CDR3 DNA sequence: TGTGCCAGCAGCTTTTCAGGGGTAAAGACCCAGTACTTC. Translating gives CASSFSGVKTQYF.

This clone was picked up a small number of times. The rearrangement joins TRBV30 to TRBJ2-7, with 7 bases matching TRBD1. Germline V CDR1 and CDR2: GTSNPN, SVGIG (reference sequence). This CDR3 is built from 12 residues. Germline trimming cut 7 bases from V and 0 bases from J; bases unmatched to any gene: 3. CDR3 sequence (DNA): TGTGCCTACCGGGACAGCTCCTACGAGCAGTACTTC. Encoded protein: CAYRDSSYEQYF.